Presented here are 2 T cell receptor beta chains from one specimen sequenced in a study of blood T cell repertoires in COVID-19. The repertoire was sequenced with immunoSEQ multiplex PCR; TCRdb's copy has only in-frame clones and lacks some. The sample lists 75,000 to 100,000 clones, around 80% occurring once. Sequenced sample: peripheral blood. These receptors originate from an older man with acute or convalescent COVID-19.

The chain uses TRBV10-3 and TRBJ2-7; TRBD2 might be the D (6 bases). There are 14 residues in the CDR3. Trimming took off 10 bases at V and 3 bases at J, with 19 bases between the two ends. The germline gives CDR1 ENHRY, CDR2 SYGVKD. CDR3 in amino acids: CATGRPEGGYEQYF. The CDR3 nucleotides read TGTGCCACAGGGCGTCCGGAGGGCGGCTACGAGCAGTACTTC.

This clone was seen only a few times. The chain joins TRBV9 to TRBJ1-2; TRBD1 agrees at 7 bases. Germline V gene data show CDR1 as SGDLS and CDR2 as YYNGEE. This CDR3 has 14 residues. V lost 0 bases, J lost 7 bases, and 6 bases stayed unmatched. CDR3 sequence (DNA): TGTGCCAGCAGCGTAGGGACAGGCGCCTTTGGCTACACCTTC. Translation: CASSVGTGAFGYTF.